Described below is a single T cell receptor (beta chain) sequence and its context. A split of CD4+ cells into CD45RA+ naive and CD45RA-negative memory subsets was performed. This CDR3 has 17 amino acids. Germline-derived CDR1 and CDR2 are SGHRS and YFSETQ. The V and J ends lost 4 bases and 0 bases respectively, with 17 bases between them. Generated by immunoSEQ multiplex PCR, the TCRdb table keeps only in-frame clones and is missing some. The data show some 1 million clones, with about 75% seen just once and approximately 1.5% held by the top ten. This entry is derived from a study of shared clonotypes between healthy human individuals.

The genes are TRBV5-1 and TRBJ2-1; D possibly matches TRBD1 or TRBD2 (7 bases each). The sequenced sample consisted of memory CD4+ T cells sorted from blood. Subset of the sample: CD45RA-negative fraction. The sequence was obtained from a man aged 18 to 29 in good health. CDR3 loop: CASSPRGGDSSYNEQFF. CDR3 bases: TGCGCCAGCAGCCCCAGGGGGGGGGATAGCTCCTACAATGAGCAGTTCTTC. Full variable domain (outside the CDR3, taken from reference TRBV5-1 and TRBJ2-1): KAGVTQTPRYLIKTRGQQVTLSCSPISGHRSVSWYQQTPGQGLQFLFEYFSETQRNKGNFPGRFSGRQFSNSRSEMNVSTLELGDSALYLCASSPRGGDSSYNEQFFGPGTRLTVL.